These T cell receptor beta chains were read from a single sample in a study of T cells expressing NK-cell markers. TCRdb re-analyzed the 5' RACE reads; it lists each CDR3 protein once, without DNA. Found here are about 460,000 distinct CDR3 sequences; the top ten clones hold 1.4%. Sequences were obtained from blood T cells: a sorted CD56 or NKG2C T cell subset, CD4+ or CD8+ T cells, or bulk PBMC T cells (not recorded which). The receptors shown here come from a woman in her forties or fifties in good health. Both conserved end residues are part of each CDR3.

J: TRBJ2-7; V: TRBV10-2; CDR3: CASRGLGRYAYEQYF
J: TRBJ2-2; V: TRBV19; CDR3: CASKPGGRDWNGELFF
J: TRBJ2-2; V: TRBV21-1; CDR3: CASSALDRGRVTGELFF
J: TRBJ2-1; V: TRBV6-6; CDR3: CASSQLGVAGGRQFF
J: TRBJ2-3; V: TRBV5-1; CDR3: CASSLAGYSTDTQYF
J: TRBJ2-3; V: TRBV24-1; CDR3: CATSDLRTSGWKTDTQYF
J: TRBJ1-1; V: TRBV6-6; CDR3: CASDLGGVGAFF
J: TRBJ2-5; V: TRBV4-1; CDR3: CASSQVIYGIQETQYF
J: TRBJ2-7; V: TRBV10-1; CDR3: CASSESGPVRREQYF
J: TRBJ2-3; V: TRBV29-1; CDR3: CSVEGGVTDTQYF
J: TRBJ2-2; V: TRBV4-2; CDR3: CASSQVIGLGRGNTGELFF
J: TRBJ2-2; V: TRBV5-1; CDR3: CASALAGATNTGELFF
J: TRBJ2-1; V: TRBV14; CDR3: CASSQDTGGRRNEQFF
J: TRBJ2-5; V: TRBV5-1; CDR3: CASSPFPGQETQYF
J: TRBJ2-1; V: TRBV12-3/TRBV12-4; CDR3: CASSPPGVSYNEQFF
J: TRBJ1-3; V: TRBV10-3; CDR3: CAIRNTGTGNTIYF
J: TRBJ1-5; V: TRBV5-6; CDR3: CASSPAPGTGLNQPQHF
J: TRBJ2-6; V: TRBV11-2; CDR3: CASSYGGIQGPIPLSGANVLTF
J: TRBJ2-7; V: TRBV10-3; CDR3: CAIMGQGRTYEQYF
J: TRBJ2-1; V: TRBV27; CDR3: CASSFLGTSLTHEQFF
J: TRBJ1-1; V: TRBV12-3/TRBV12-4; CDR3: CASSLTGGLTEAFF
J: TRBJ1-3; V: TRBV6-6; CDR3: CASSYSTGNTIYF
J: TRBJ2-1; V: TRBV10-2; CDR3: CASRETGGSDEQFF
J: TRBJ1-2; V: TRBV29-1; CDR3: CSVEGPTASGYTF
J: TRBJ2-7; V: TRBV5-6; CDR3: CASSLFGSYEQYF
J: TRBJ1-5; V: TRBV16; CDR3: CASSPGGGGRISNQPQHF
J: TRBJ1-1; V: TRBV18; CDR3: CASSPLGANTEAFF
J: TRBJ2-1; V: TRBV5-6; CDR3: CASSSMTSLYEQFF
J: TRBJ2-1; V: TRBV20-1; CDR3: CSAFGRLARANEQFF
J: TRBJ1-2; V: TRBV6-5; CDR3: CASSYSGQGMSYTF